This entry is about one TCR beta chain. Antigen specificity is unknown. CDR1 and CDR2 (germline): LGHDT, YNNKEL (reference sequence). V dropped 4 bases and J dropped 6 bases, with 9 bases sitting between them. CDR3 size: 12 residues. This sample was included in a study of T cell responses to AZD1222 COVID-19 vaccine. Broader study findings: Donor demographics were predominantly white British with a female majority; clonal diversity may be underestimated. The study found vaccine-associated CD4 TCRs spanning spike, dominant at 160-218 and 743-854.

The method was immunoSEQ multiplex PCR; TCRdb's version includes in-frame clones alone and lacks a portion of them. Counted here are around 97,000 clones, 90% occurring once; the ten biggest clones make up more than 4.5%. The sample here was peripheral blood, taken on day 0 of AZD1222 vaccination. This TCR came from an adult in good health. The V call is TRBV3-1 (or the pseudogene TRBV3-2), the J call TRBJ1-1, with no clear D. The CDR3 coding sequence is TGTGCCAGCAGCCGTCTGCCTTCTGAAGCTTTCTTT. Translating it yields CASSRLPSEAFF.